This T cell receptor beta chain stems from a study of blood T cell repertoires in COVID-19. Study-level information: The United States, Italy and Spain were the sources of the acute and convalescent COVID-19 samples. PBMCs, B-cell-depleted T cells, or T cells were the source of the cDNA or gDNA that made up the material.

In the source study's methods: The assay estimated nucleated cells by amplifying reference gene primers. Sequencing used immunoSEQ multiplex PCR; TCRdb keeps in-frame clones, though not all of them. Clonal size and the V and J genes are those of that table, whereas D and trimming came from the DNA. The profile shows under 85,000 clones, approximately 80% of them singletons. V lost 9 bases and J lost 0; bases outside the gene matches: 11. The CDR3 length is 17 residues. From germline, CDR1 is WSHSY and CDR2 SAAADI. The TCR originated in a man between 60 and 75 years old with active or convalescent COVID-19. The sequenced sample was peripheral blood. The genes are TRBV10-2 and TRBJ1-1; TRBD1 matches 12 bases. Here the CDR3 reads CASTAGTGGGMNTEAFF. In DNA form, the CDR3 reads TGCGCCAGTACCGCCGGGACAGGGGGCGGGATGAACACTGAAGCTTTCTTT.